This section outlines one TCR beta chain sequence together with its context. Its antigen is not known. Amplification used 60 Vbeta primers and 13 Jbeta primers. Study processing details: In a later analysis, about 11 million of around 75 million unique beta chains occurred in at least two donors. Assay: immunoSEQ multiplex PCR; the TCRdb copy retains only in-frame clones and omits some. V and J calls plus clone size are reproduced from that table; the DNA served to infer D and trimming. The table has approximately 130,000 clones, 83% seen once. The sample comes from a study of cytomegalovirus exposure and HLA in healthy donors. General study results and limits: Through in vitro validation, three CMV-associated chains were shown to be specific for CMV antigens. Researchers catalogued 160 or so TCR beta chains as cytomegalovirus-associated.

This CDR3 spans 19 amino acids. Per the germline V gene, CDR1 is SGHRS and CDR2 is YFSETQ. Trimming cost V 3 bases and J 5 bases, with 26 bases left between them. This receptor was identified in a man between 35 and 55 years old in good health and CMV-seronegative. This chain joins TRBV5-1 and TRBJ2-2, with TRBD2 as a possible D gene (6 bases). Sequencing input: PBMCs. The CDR3 bases are TGCGCCAGCAGCTCCGGGCCGGGGACTCTGCTTGGAGAGACCGGGGAGCTGTTTTTT. It is translated as CASSSGPGTLLGETGELFF. The variable domain in full, completed from reference TRBV5-1 and TRBJ2-2, reads KAGVTQTPRYLIKTRGQQVTLSCSPISGHRSVSWYQQTPGQGLQFLFEYFSETQRNKGNFPGRFSGRQFSNSRSEMNVSTLELGDSALYLCASSSGPGTLLGETGELFFGEGSRLTVL.